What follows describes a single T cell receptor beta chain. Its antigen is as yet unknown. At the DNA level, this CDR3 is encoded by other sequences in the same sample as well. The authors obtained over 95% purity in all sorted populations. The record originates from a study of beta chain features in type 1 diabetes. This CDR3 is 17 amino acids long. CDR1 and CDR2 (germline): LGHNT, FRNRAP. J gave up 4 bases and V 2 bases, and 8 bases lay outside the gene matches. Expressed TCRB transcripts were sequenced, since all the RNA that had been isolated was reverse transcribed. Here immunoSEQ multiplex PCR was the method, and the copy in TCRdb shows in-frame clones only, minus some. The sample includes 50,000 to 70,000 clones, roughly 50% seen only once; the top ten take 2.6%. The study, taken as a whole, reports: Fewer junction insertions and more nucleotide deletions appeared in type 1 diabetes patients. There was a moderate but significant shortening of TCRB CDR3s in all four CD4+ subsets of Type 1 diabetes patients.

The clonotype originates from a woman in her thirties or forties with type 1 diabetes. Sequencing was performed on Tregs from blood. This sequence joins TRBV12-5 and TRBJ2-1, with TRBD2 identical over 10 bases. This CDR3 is CASGLTATSGIYNEQFF. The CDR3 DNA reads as TGTGCTAGTGGTTTGACAGCAACTAGCGGGATATACAATGAGCAGTTCTTC.